Detailed here is one T cell receptor (beta chain). Antigen: not known. Primers for the PCR totalled 60 Vbeta and 13 Jbeta. TCRdb's table, derived via immunoSEQ multiplex PCR, lists solely in-frame clones and lacks some. The profile shows fewer than 60,000 clones, approximately 77% of them singletons. The data were taken from a study of cytomegalovirus exposure and HLA in healthy donors. Regarding the study as a whole: Researchers reported in a later analysis that a missense DCLRE1C variant was tied to TCR beta V- and J-gene trimming.

Source material: PBMCs. The receptor comes from a woman aged 35 to 49 in good health and CMV-seropositive.

The CDR3 protein is CASSVVRGGSEAFF. The DNA of the CDR3 is TGTGCCAGCAGCGTAGTTAGGGGGGGCTCTGAAGCTTTCTTT. V is TRBV9 and J is TRBJ1-1; a possible D gene is TRBD1 (6 bases). V lost 0 bases and J lost 6, with 12 bases in between. Germline CDR1 and CDR2: SGDLS and YYNGEE. The CDR3 length is 14 residues.